Below, 14 T cell receptor beta chains from the same sample are listed, as sequenced in a study of blood T cell repertoires in COVID-19. Assay: immunoSEQ multiplex PCR; the TCRdb copy retains only in-frame clones and omits some. The repertoire holds about 43,000 clones, around nine tenths seen once, with 3% to 5% in the top ten. Specimen: peripheral blood. All receptors come from a man in his forties with COVID-19, enrolled during active disease.

This clone has a single count. The J gene is TRBJ2-2, the V gene TRBV29-1; possibly TRBD2 for D (6 bases). CDR1 and CDR2 from the germline V gene are SQVTM and ANQGSEA. The CDR3 has 14 residues. Trimming cost V 6 bases and J 6 bases, with 17 bases left between them. The CDR3 nucleotides are TGCAGCGTCGCCGGGAGAATCAAGCCCGGGGAGCTGTTTTTT. This gives the protein CSVAGRIKPGELFF.

This chain joins TRBV3-1 (or the pseudogene TRBV3-2) and TRBJ2-3; D gene unclear. CDR3 length equals 13 residues. V lost 1 base and J lost 8, with 10 bases in between. Germline V gives CDR1 LGHDT, CDR2 YNNKEL (reference sequence). The CDR3 bases are TGTGCCAGCAGCCAAGGGTCTGCAGGTACGCAGTATTTT. Translation: CASSQGSAGTQYF.

This rearrangement joins TRBV7-8 to TRBJ2-7; TRBD2 might be the D (7 bases). CDR1 and CDR2 (germline): SGHVS, FQNEAQ. V was cut by 5 bases and J by 3 bases, with 14 bases left in between. CDR3 length equals 14 residues. In DNA, the CDR3 is TGTGCCAGCAGCATATCCGGGGGGCTCTACGAGCAGTACTTC. It specifies CASSISGGLYEQYF.

The chain couples TRBV3-1 (or the pseudogene TRBV3-2) to TRBJ1-5, with D perhaps matching TRBD1 (5 bases). There are 14 residues in the CDR3. Germline lookup yields CDR1 LGHDT and CDR2 YNNKEL (reference sequence). V shed 1 base and J shed 1 base, with 5 bases lying between them. DNA of the CDR3: TGTGCCAGCAGCCAAGCAGGGAGCAATCAGCCCCAGCATTTT. Its protein is CASSQAGSNQPQHF.

The CDR3: CSVRPAGGSGYTF. The DNA for the CDR3 is TGCAGCGTTCGCCCGGCAGGGGGTTCCGGCTACACCTTC. The V gene is TRBV29-1, the J gene TRBJ1-2; 7 bases are a match to TRBD1. Unmatched junction bases numbered 11, after V lost 5 bases and J lost 8 bases. This CDR3 comprises 13 residues. In germline, CDR1 is SQVTM, CDR2 ANQGSEA. Using reference TRBV29-1 and TRBJ1-2 for the parts outside the CDR3, the full variable domain is SAVISQKPSRDICQRGTSLTIQCQVDSQVTMMFWYRQQPGQSLTLIATANQGSEATYESGFVIDKFPISRPNLTFSTLTVSNMSPEDSSIYLCSVRPAGGSGYTFGSGTRLTVV.

The chain uses TRBV28 and TRBJ1-6; 7 positions agree with TRBD1. V was pared by 6 bases and J by 6 bases, with 11 bases of the junction left unmatched. CDR1 is MDHEN, CDR2 SYDVKM, per germline. The CDR3 length is 16 residues. The CDR3 region has the DNA TGTGCCAGCAGGTCGGGACAGCCTAGAGGTAATTCACCCCTCCACTTT. Translating gives CASRSGQPRGNSPLHF.

The V call is TRBV6-2 or TRBV6-3, the J call TRBJ1-5; 9 bases map to TRBD1. Germline CDR1 and CDR2: MNHEY and SVGEGT. The CDR3 totals 16 residues. Trimming at V came to 6 bases and at J to 0 bases, leaving 6 bases not matched to a gene. CDR3 protein: CASSLRTGVSNQPQHF. The CDR3 region has the DNA TGTGCCAGCAGCCTGAGGACAGGGGTTAGCAATCAGCCCCAGCATTTT.

In this sample, this clone turned up once. The V and J genes are TRBV28 and TRBJ1-1, with D unclear. The CDR3 is 14 amino acids. Germline V gene sequence: CDR1 MDHEN, CDR2 SYDVKM. With 3 bases removed from V and 5 bases from J, the gap between germline ends came to 13 bases. The CDR3 region has the DNA TGTGCCAGCAGTTTCTCTTCCGGTTGGACTGAAGCTTTCTTT. Translated: CASSFSSGWTEAFF.

The chain couples TRBV7-2 to TRBJ2-2; TRBD2 might be the D (7 bases). CDR1 and CDR2 from the germline V gene are SGHTA and FQGNSA. V gave up 6 bases and J gave up 6 bases, with 20 bases separating them. The CDR3 has 16 amino acids. CDR3 in amino acids: CASSRWGGAGAGELFF. DNA for the CDR3: TGTGCCAGCAGTCGGTGGGGGGGCGCGGGTGCCGGGGAGCTGTTTTTT.

The chain has TRBV5-1 and TRBJ2-5, with a possible D match to TRBD1 (7 bases). Per the germline V gene, CDR1 is SGHRS and CDR2 is YFSETQ. The CDR3 is 15 residues long. V lost 4 bases to trimming and J lost 4 bases, with 17 bases between them. The DNA of the CDR3 is TGCGCCAGCAGCCCGCAGGGGGGAGGTTCAGAGACCCAGTACTTC. Translation: CASSPQGGGSETQYF.

This rearrangement joins TRBV19 to TRBJ2-7; 9 bases align to TRBD1. The germline V gene has CDR1 LNHDA and CDR2 SQIVND (reference sequence). J was trimmed by 1 base and V by 5 bases; bases with no gene match: 6. The length of the CDR3 is 15 residues. The CDR3 protein is CASSVTGQGSYEQYF. As DNA, the CDR3 is TGTGCCAGTAGTGTGACGGGACAGGGATCCTACGAGCAGTACTTC.

The chain recombines TRBV6-1 with TRBJ1-1, with D tentatively TRBD1 (5 bases). CDR1 is MNHNS and CDR2 is SASEGT in the germline V gene. This CDR3 is built from 15 residues. The ends were cut back, 3 bases at V and 4 bases at J, with 15 bases in the middle. CDR3 in DNA: TGTGCCAGCAGTGAGGTTATGGGGGGTAGCACTGAAGCTTTCTTT. Translation gives CASSEVMGGSTEAFF.

CDR3 protein: CASSLLGGGAGSEQFF. CDR3 coding DNA: TGTGCCAGCAGCTTACTTGGCGGGGGGGCTGGGAGTGAGCAGTTCTTC. V is TRBV11-3 and J is TRBJ2-1, with TRBD2 matching 9 bases. Per germline, CDR1 SGHNT and CDR2 YENEEA. The length of the CDR3 is 16 residues. Trimming cost V 2 bases and J 9 bases; bases outside gene matches: 11. The complete variable domain, with remaining parts taken from reference TRBV11-3 and TRBJ2-1, reads EAGVVQSPRYKIIEKKQPVAFWCNPISGHNTLYWYLQNLGQGPELLIRYENEEAVDDSQLPKDRFSAERLKGVDSTLKIQPAELGDSAVYLCASSLLGGGAGSEQFFGPGTRLTVL.

The chain has TRBV27 and TRBJ2-1; D unresolved. Germline lookup yields CDR1 MNHEY and CDR2 SMNVEV (reference sequence). V was trimmed by 5 bases and J by 8 bases, leaving 13 bases between them. The CDR3 runs 13 residues. CDR3 loop: CASSQRQSHEQFF. The CDR3 DNA follows: TGTGCCAGCAGTCAGCGTCAGAGCCATGAGCAGTTCTTC.